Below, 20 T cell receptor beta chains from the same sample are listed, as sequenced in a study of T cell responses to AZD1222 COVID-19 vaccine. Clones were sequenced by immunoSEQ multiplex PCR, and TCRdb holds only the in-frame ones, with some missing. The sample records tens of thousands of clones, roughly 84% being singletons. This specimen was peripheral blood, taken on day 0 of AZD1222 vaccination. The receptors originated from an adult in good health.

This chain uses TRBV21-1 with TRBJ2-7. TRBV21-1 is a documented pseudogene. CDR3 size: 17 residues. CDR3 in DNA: TGTGCCAGCAGCGAATGCCGGGACGGCAGGGCATCCTACGAGCAGTACTTC. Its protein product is CASSECRDGRASYEQYF.

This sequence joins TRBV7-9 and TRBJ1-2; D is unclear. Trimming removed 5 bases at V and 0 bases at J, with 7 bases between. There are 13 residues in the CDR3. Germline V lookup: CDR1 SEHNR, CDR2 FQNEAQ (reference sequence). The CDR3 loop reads CASSRPPNYGYTF. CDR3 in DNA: TGTGCCAGCAGCCGGCCACCTAACTATGGCTACACCTTC. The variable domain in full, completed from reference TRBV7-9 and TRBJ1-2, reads DTGVSQNPRHKITKRGQNVTFRCDPISEHNRLYWYRQTLGQGPEFLTYFQNEAQLEKSRLLSDRFSAERPKGSFSTLEIQRTEQGDSAMYLCASSRPPNYGYTFGSGTRLTVV.

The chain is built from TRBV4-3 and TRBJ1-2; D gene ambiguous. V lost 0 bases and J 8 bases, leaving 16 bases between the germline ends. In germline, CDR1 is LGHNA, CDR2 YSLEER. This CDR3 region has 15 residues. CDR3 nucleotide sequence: TGCGCCAGCAGCCAAGATATAGGAGGAATAGCGGGCTACACCTTC. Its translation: CASSQDIGGIAGYTF.

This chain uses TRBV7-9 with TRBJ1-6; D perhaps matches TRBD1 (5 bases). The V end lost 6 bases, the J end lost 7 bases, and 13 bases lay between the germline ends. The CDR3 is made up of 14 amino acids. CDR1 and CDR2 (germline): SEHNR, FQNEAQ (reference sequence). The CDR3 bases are TGTGCCAGCAGGGGGGACGGGAGAAATTCACCCCTCCACTTT. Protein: CASRGDGRNSPLHF.

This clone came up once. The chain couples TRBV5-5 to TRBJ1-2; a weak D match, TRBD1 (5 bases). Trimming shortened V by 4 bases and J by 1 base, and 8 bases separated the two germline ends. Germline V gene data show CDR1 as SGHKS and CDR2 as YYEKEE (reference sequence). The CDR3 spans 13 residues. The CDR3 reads CASSLTDNYGYTF. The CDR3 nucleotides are TGTGCCAGCAGCCTGACAGATAACTATGGCTACACCTTC.

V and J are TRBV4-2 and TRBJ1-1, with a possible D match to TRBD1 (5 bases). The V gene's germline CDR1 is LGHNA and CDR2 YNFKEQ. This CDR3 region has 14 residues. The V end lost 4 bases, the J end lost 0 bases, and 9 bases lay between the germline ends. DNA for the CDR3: TGTGCCAGCAGCCCGGGGCCAATGAACACTGAAGCTTTCTTT. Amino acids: CASSPGPMNTEAFF.

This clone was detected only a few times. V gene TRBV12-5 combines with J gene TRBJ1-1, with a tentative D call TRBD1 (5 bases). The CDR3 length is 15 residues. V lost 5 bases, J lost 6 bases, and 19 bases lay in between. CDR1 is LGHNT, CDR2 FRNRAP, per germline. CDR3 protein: CASGGPPGGGPEAFF. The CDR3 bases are TGTGCTAGTGGTGGTCCCCCCGGGGGGGGACCTGAAGCTTTCTTT.

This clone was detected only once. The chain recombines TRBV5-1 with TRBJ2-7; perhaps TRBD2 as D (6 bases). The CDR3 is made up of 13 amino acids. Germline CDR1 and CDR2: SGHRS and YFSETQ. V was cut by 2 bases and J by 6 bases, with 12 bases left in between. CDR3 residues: CASSFGGEGEQYF. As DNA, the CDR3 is TGCGCCAGCAGCTTCGGCGGGGAAGGCGAGCAGTACTTC.

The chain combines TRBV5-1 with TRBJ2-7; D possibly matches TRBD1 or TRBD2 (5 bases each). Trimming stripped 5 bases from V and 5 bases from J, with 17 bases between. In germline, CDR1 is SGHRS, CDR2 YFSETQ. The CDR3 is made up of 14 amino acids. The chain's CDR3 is CASRPGRTIHEQYF. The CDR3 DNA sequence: TGCGCCAGCAGACCGGGACGGACGATTCACGAGCAGTACTTC.

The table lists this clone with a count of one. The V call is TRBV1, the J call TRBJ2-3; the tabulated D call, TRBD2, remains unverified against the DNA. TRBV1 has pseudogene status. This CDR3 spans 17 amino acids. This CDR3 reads CTSSLTSSLPSTDTQYF. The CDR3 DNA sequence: TGCACCAGCAGCCTAACCTCTAGCCTCCCGAGCACAGATACGCAGTATTTT.

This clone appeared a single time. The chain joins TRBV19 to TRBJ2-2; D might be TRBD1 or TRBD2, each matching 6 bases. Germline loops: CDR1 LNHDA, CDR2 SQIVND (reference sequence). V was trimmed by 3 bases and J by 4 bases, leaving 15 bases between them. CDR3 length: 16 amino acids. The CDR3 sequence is CASSMNSGASTGELFF. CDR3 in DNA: TGTGCCAGTAGTATGAATTCGGGGGCGAGCACCGGGGAGCTGTTTTTT.

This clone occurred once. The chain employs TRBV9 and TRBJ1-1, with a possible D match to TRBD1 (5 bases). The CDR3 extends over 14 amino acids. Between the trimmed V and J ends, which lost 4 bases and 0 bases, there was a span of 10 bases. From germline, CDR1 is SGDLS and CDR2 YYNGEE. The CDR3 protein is CASSPGLVNTEAFF. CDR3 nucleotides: TGTGCCAGCAGCCCGGGACTTGTGAACACTGAAGCTTTCTTT.

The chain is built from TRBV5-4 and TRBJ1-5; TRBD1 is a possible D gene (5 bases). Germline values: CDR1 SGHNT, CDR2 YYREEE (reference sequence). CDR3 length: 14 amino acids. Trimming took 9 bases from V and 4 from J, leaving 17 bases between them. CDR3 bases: TGTGCCACCCGCGTCTGGGGGAAAAATCAGCCCCAGCATTTT. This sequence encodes CATRVWGKNQPQHF.

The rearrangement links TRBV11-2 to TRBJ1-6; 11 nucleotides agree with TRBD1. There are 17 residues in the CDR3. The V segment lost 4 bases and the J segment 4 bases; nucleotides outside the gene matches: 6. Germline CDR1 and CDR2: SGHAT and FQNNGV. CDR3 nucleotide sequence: TGTGCCAGCAGCTCGTGGACAGGGGGCGCGTATAATTCACCCCTCCACTTT. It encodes CASSSWTGGAYNSPLHF.

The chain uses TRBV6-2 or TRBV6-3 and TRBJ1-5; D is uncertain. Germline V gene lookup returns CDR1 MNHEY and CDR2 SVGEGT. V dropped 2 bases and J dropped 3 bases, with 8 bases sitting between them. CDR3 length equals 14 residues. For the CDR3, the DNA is TGTGCCAGCAGTTACGAAGCCCACAATCAGCCCCAGCATTTT. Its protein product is CASSYEAHNQPQHF.

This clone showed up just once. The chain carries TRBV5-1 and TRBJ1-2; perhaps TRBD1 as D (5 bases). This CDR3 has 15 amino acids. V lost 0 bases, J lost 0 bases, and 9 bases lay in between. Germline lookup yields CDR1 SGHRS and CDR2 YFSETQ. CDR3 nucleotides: TGCGCCAGCAGCTTGGAGGGACCGACTAACTATGGCTACACCTTC. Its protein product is CASSLEGPTNYGYTF.

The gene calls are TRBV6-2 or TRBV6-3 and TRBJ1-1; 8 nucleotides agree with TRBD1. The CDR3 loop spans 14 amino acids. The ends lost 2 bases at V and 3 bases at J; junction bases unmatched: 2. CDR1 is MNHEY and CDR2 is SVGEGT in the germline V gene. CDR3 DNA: TGTGCCAGCAGTTACGTACAGGGGGACACTGAAGCTTTCTTT. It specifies CASSYVQGDTEAFF.

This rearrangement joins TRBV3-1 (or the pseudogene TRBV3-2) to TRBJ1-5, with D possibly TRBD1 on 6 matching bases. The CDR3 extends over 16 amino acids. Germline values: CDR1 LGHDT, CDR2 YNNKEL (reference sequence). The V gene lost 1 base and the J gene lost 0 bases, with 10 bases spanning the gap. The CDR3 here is CASSQGTAYSNQPQHF. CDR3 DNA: TGTGCCAGCAGCCAAGGGACAGCTTATAGCAATCAGCCCCAGCATTTT.

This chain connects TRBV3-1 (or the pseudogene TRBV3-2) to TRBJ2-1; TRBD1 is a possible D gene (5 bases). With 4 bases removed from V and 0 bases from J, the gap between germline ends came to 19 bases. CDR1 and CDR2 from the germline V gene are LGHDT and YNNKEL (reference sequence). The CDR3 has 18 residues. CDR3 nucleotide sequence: TGTGCCAGCAGCCGAAAGATGTGGGGCGGTAGCTCCTACAATGAGCAGTTCTTC. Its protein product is CASSRKMWGGSSYNEQFF.

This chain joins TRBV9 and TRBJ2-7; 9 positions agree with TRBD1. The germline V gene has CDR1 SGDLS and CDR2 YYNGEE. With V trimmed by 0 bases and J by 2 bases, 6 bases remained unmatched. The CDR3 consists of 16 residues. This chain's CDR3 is CASSVAPGQGTYEQYF. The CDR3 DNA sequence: TGTGCCAGCAGCGTAGCTCCAGGACAGGGGACCTACGAGCAGTACTTC.